This section outlines one T cell receptor (beta chain) sequence together with its context. These data originate in a study of blood T cell repertoires in COVID-19. Repertoires were generated with immunoSEQ multiplex PCR, while TCRdb's copy carries only in-frame clones and drops some. The data hold some 130,000 clones, with almost 70% observed a single time. The junction had 9 bases not matched to a gene; V was cut back by 1 base and J by 6 bases. CDR3 size: 16 residues. CDR1 and CDR2 from the germline V gene are SGHVS and FNYEAQ. V and J are TRBV7-6 and TRBJ1-2, with 9 positions matching TRBD1. What was sequenced was peripheral blood. This receptor was obtained from a woman aged 70-85 years with acute or convalescent COVID-19. This chain's CDR3 is CASSLGSGTGYDGYTF. CDR3 DNA: TGTGCCAGCAGCTTAGGGTCCGGGACAGGGTACGATGGCTACACCTTC.